This T cell receptor beta chain was identified in a study of T-cell reconstitution after alpha-beta-depleted transplantation in children. Notes on the study in general: Reportedly, roughly two months post-transplant, alpha-beta T cells arose from several hundred expanded graft clones.

For TCRbeta, the library was prepared with unique molecular identifiers. TCRdb reprocessed the PCR reads via MiXCR and lists one record per CDR3 protein. The top ten hold nearly 6.5% of the sample, which has hundreds of thousands of distinct CDR3 sequences, roughly 8.2% seen once. This clonotype was counted at least ten times. Its antigen is still unknown. V was cut by 5 bases and J by 7 bases, with 14 bases left in between. The CDR3 runs 13 residues. The receptor was isolated from a male patient between 10 and 17 years old who had a stem cell transplant for acute lymphoblastic leukemia, so the T cells may come from the graft donor. The sequencing here drew on PBMCs, mostly from graft donor cells, taken 180 days after TCRalphabeta/CD19-depleted stem cell transplant. The chain carries TRBV12-3 or TRBV12-4 and TRBJ1-2; D is possibly TRBD1 (5 bases). This chain's CDR3 is CASSPRGVGGYTF. In DNA, the CDR3 is TGTGCCAGCAGTCCTAGAGGGGTCGGTGGCTACACCTTC.